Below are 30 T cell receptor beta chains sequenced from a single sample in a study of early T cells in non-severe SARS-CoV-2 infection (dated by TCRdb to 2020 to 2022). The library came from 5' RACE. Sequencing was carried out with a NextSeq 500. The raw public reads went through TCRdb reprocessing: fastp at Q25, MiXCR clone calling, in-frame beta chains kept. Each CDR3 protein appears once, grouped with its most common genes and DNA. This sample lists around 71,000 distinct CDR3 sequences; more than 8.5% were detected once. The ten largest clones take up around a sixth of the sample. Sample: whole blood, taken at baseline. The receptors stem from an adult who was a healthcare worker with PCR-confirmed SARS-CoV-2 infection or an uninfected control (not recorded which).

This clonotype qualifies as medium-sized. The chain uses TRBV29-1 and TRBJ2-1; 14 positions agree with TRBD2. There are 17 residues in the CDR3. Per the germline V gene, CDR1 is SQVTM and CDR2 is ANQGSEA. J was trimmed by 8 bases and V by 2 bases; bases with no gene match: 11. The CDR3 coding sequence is TGCAGCGTTGAAAAGGTGGGACTAGCGGGAGCGGTAGATGAGCAGTTCTTC. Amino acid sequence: CSVEKVGLAGAVDEQFF.

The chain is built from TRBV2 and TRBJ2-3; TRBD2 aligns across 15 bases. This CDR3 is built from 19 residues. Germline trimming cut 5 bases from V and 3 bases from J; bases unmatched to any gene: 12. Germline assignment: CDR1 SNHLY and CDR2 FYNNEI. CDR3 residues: CASSSSGTSGRMPTDTQYF. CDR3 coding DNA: TGTGCCAGCAGTTCGTCCGGGACTAGCGGGAGGATGCCTACAGATACGCAGTATTTT.

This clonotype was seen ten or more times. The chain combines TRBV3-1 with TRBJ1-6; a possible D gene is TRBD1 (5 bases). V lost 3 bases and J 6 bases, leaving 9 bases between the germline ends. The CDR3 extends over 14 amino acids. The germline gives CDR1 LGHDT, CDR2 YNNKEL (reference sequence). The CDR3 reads CASSHSGPNSPLHF. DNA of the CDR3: TGTGCCAGCAGCCACTCGGGACCTAATTCACCCCTCCACTTT.

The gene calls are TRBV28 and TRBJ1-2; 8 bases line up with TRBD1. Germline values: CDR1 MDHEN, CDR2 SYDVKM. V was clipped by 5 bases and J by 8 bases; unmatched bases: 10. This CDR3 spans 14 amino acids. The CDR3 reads CASSGAGGAWGYTF. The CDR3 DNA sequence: TGTGCCAGCAGTGGAGCAGGGGGCGCGTGGGGCTACACCTTC.

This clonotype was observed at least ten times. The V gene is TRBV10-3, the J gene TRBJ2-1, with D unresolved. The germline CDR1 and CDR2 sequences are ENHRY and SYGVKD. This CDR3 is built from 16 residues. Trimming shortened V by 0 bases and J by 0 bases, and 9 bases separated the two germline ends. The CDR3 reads CAISESGQSSYNEQFF. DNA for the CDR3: TGTGCCATCAGTGAGTCGGGCCAAAGCTCCTACAATGAGCAGTTCTTC.

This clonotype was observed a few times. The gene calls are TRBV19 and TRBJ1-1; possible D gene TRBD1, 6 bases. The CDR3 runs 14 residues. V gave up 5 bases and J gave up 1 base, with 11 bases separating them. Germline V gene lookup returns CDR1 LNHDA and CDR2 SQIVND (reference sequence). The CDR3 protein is CASSLDRWNTEAFF. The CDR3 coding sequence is TGTGCCAGTAGTTTGGACAGATGGAACACTGAAGCTTTCTTT.

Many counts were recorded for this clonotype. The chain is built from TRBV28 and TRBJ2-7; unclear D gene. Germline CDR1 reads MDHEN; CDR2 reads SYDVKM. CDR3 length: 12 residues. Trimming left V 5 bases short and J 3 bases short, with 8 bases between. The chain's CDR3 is CASSPHLYEQYF. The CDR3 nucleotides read TGTGCCAGCAGTCCCCACCTCTACGAGCAGTACTTC.

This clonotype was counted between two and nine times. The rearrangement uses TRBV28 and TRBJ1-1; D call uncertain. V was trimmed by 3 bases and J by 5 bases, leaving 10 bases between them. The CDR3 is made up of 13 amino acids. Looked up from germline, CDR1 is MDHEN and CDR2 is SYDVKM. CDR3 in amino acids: CASSFLGKTEAFF. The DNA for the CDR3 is TGTGCCAGCAGTTTTCTGGGGAAAACTGAAGCTTTCTTT.

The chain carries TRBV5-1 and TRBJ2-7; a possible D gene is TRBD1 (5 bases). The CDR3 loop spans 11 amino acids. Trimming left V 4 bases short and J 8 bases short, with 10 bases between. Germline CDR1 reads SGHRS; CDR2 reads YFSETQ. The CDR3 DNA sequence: TGCGCCAGCAGCGCCGCAGGGAAGCAGTACTTC. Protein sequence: CASSAAGKQYF.

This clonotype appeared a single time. CDR3 region: CASSVASSGLTDTQYF. CDR3 nucleotides: TGTGCCAGCAGCGTAGCTTCTAGCGGGCTCACAGATACGCAGTATTTT. The chain uses TRBV9 and TRBJ2-3, with 8 bases matching TRBD2. CDR3 size: 16 residues. J was trimmed by 2 bases and V by 0 bases; bases with no gene match: 5. CDR1 is SGDLS, CDR2 YYNGEE, per germline.

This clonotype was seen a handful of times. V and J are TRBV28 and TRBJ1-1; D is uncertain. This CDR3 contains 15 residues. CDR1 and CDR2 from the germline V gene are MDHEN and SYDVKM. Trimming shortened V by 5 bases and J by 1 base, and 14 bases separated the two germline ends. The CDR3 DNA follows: TGTGCCAGCAGTGGTTCTTGGGGAGCGAACACTGAAGCTTTCTTT. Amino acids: CASSGSWGANTEAFF. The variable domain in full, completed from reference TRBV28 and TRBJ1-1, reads DVKVTQSSRYLVKRTGEKVFLECVQDMDHENMFWYRQDPGLGLRLIYFSYDVKMKEKGDIPEGYSVSREKKERFSLILESASTNQTSMYLCASSGSWGANTEAFFGQGTRLTVV.

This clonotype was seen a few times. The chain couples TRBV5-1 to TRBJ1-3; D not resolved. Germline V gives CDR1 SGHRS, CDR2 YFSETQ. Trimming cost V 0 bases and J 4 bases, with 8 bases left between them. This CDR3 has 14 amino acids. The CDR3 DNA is TGCGCCAGCAGCTTGGTCGGTTCCGGAAACACCATATATTTT. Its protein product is CASSLVGSGNTIYF.

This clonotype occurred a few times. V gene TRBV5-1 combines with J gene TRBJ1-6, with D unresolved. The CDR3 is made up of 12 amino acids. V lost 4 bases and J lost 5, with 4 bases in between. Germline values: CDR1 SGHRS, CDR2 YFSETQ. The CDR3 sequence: CASSRNNSPLHF. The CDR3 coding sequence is TGCGCCAGCAGCCGGAATAATTCACCCCTCCACTTT.

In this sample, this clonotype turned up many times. The CDR3 sequence is CSAPGLAGVREQFF. CDR3 DNA sequence: TGCAGTGCTCCCGGACTAGCGGGAGTCAGGGAGCAGTTCTTC. The chain joins TRBV20-1 to TRBJ2-1, with 13 bases aligning to TRBD2. From germline, CDR1 is DFQATT and CDR2 SNEGSKA (reference sequence). CDR3 size: 14 residues. Losses at the gene ends were 5 bases for V and 10 bases for J; bases not matched to a gene: 8.

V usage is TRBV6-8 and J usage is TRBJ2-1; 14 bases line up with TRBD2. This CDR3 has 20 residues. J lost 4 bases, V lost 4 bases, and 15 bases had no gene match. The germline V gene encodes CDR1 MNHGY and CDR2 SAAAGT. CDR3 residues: CASSSWSGGTSGRKYNEQFF. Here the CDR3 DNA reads TGTGCCAGCAGTTCATGGAGTGGGGGGACTAGCGGGAGAAAGTACAATGAGCAGTTCTTC.

CDR3 protein: CSAGDGQGSYYGYTF. In DNA, the CDR3 is TGCAGCGCCGGGGACGGACAGGGTAGCTACTATGGCTACACCTTC. J is TRBJ1-2 and V is TRBV29-1; 8 bases line up with TRBD1. The junction had 13 bases not matched to a gene; V was cut back by 7 bases and J by 3 bases. The CDR3 is 15 residues long. The germline CDR1 and CDR2 sequences are SQVTM and ANQGSEA.

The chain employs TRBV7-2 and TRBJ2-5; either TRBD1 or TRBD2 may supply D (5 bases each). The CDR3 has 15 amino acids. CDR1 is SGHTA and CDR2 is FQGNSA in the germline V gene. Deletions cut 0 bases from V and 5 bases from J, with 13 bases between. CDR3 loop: CASSLAQGARETQYF. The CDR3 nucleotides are TGTGCCAGCAGCTTAGCGCAGGGAGCGCGGGAGACCCAGTACTTC.

For the CDR3, the DNA is TGTGCCAGCAAGCTCTCCGGGACAGGATACGAGCAGTACTTC. Residues: CASKLSGTGYEQYF. V usage is TRBV28 and J usage is TRBJ2-7, with 8 bases that match TRBD1. Germline lookup yields CDR1 MDHEN and CDR2 SYDVKM. The CDR3 is made up of 14 amino acids. Trimming at V came to 7 bases and at J to 4 bases, leaving 9 bases not matched to a gene.

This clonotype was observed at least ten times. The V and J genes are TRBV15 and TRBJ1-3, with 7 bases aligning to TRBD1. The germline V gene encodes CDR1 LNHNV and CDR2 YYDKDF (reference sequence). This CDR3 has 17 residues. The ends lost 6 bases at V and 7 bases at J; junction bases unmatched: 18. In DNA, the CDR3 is TGTGCCACCAGTCAAGGGGGCGTCCATTTGGGATATAACACCATATATTTT. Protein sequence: CATSQGGVHLGYNTIYF.

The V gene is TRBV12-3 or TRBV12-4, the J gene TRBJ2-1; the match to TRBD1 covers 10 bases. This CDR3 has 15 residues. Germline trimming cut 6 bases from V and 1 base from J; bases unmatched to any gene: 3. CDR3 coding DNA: TGTGCCAGCAGGCGGGACAGGGGATCCTACAATGAGCAGTTCTTC. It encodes CASRRDRGSYNEQFF.

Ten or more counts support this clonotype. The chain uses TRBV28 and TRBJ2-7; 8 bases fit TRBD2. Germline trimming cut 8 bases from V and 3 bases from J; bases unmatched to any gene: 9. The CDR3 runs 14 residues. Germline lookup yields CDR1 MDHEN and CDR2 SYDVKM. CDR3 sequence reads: CASGPPGTSYEQYF. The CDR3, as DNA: TGTGCCAGCGGTCCGCCCGGGACTAGCTACGAGCAGTACTTC.

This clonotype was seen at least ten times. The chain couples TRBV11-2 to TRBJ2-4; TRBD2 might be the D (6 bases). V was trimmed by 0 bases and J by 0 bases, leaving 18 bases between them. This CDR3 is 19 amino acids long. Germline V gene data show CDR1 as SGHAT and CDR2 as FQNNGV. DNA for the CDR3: TGTGCCAGCAGCTTAGATCTCTCGTTCCGGGGAGGAGCCAAAAACATTCAGTACTTC. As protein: CASSLDLSFRGGAKNIQYF.

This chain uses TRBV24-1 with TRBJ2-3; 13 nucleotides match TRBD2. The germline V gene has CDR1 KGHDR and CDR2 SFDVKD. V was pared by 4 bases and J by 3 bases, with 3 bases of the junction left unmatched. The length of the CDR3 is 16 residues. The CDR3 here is CATSETSGRLTDTQYF. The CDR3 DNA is TGTGCCACCAGTGAGACTAGCGGGAGGTTAACAGATACGCAGTATTTT.

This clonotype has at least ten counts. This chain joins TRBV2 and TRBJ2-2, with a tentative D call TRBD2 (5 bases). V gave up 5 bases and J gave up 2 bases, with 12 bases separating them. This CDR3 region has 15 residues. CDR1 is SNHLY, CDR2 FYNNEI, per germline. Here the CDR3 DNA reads TGTGCCAGCAGTTCCAGGACTTCCAACACCGGGGAGCTGTTTTTT. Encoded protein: CASSSRTSNTGELFF.

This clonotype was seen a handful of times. The CDR3 sequence is CASRPAIAGGGSNEQFF. The DNA for the CDR3 is TGTGCCAGCAGACCGGCTATAGCGGGAGGAGGGTCAAATGAGCAGTTCTTC. V is TRBV6-2 or TRBV6-3 and J is TRBJ2-1; the match to TRBD2 covers 10 bases. This CDR3 has 17 residues. J was trimmed by 7 bases and V by 6 bases; bases with no gene match: 15. The germline CDR1 and CDR2 sequences are MNHEY and SVGEGT.

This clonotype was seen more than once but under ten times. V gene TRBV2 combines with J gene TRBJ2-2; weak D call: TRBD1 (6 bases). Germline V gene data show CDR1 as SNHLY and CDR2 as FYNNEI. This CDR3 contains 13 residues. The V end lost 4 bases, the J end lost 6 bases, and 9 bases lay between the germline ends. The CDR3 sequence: CASSVGGAGELFF. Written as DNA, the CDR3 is TGTGCCAGCAGTGTAGGGGGAGCCGGGGAGCTGTTTTTT.

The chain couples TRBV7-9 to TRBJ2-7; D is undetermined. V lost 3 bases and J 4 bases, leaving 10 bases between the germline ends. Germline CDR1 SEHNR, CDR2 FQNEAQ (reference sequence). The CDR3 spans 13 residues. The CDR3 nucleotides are TGTGCCAGCAGCTTGACTGGGGAATACGAGCAGTACTTC. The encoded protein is CASSLTGEYEQYF.

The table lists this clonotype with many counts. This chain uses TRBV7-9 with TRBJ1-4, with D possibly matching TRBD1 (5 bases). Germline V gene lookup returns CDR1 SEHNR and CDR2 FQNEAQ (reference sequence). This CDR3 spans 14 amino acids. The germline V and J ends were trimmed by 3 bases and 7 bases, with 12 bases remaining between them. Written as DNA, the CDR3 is TGTGCCAGCAGCTTTCAAGGGGCCGGTGAAAAACTGTTTTTT. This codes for CASSFQGAGEKLFF.

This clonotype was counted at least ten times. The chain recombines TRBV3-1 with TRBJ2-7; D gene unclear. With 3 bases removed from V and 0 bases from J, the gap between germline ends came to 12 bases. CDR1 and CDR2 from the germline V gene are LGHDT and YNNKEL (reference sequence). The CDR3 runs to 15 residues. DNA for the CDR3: TGTGCCAGCAGCCACCAAGCTCGAAACTCCTACGAGCAGTACTTC. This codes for CASSHQARNSYEQYF.

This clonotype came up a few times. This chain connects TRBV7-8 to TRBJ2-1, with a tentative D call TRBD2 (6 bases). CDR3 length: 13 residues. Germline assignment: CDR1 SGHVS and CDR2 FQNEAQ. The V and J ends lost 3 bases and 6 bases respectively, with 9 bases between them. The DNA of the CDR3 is TGTGCCAGCAGCTTTGGGGGGAGCAATGAGCAGTTCTTC. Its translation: CASSFGGSNEQFF.